The sequence of this T cell receptor (beta chain) was determined in a study of vaccination effects on CD4 cells after COVID-19. Overall study context: The vaccine given was either BNT162b2 or mRNA-1273, in two doses.

Remarks on this clone: Its antigen is not identified.

Germline CDR1 is LNHDA and CDR2 is SQIVND (reference sequence). The CDR3 is made up of 14 amino acids. Trimming at V came to 8 bases and at J to 7 bases, leaving 8 bases not matched to a gene. The data were produced by immunoSEQ multiplex PCR, yet TCRdb's version contains in-frame clones alone and is incomplete. Of some 69,000 clones listed, less than 85% are singletons. Expansion of antigen-specific CD4+ T cells with viral peptide pools was carried out by the ViraFEST assay before sequencing. Isolation of CD4+ T cells took place after nine to ten days of culture. People in the vaccine group had not been infected with SARS-CoV-2 before, and their nucleocapsid antibodies were negative.

The chain combines TRBV19 with TRBJ2-1; 10 bases agree with TRBD2. Source: CD4+ T cells from PBMCs cultured with HCoV-NL63 spike peptides, taken before COVID-19 vaccination. This TCR derives from a human donor who received a COVID-19 vaccine. CDR3 nucleotides: TGTGCCAGTTCATGGACTAGCGGTGGGAATGAGCAGTTCTTC. Amino acid sequence: CASSWTSGGNEQFF.